Following are 7 T cell receptor beta chains from one sample sequenced in a study of somatic mutations in cytotoxic T cells in rheumatoid arthritis. Method: immunoSEQ multiplex PCR; TCRdb's copy keeps in-frame clones and lacks some. The repertoire holds 10,000 or so clones, with around 79% as singletons. The specimen sequenced was CD8+ T cells sorted from blood. These receptors originate from an adult with rheumatoid arthritis.

The genes are TRBV18 and TRBJ2-2; TRBD1 aligns across 7 bases. In germline, CDR1 is KGHSH, CDR2 LQKENI. Losses at the gene ends were 4 bases for V and 3 bases for J; bases not matched to a gene: 2. This CDR3 spans 14 amino acids. The CDR3 coding sequence is TGTGCCAGCTCACAAACAGGGGACACCGGGGAGCTGTTTTTT. Protein sequence: CASSQTGDTGELFF.

V is TRBV19 and J is TRBJ2-1; D possibly uses TRBD1 or TRBD2 (5 bases each). Germline V CDR1 and CDR2: LNHDA, SQIVND (reference sequence). This CDR3 has 14 amino acids. V was shortened by 10 bases and J by 4 bases, with 17 bases between the two germline ends. The CDR3 region has the DNA TGTGCCACCACAACCGGGACCCGATACAATGAGCAGTTCTTC. Translating it yields CATTTGTRYNEQFF.

The V gene is TRBV9, the J gene TRBJ2-1; D gene unclear. Trimming removed 0 bases at V and 8 bases at J, with 12 bases between. The CDR3 runs 14 residues. The germline V gene has CDR1 SGDLS and CDR2 YYNGEE. The CDR3 region is CASSVDANSYEQFF. The CDR3 coding sequence is TGTGCCAGCAGCGTAGATGCTAACAGTTATGAGCAGTTCTTC.

The V and J genes are TRBV7-9 and TRBJ2-7; TRBD2 might be the D (6 bases). Trimming shortened V by 5 bases and J by 0 bases, and 11 bases separated the two germline ends. The V gene's germline CDR1 is SEHNR and CDR2 FQNEAQ (reference sequence). The CDR3 loop spans 14 amino acids. CDR3 DNA: TGTGCCAGCAGCCCCGACGGGAGCTCCTACGAGCAGTACTTC. Translated: CASSPDGSSYEQYF.

This clone occurred a few times. The chain carries TRBV7-9 and TRBJ2-7; D remains ambiguous. Germline loops: CDR1 SEHNR, CDR2 FQNEAQ (reference sequence). This CDR3 has 14 amino acids. V lost 0 bases and J 0 bases, leaving 6 bases between the germline ends. The DNA for the CDR3 is TGTGCCAGCAGCTTAGCCAGTTTCTCCTACGAGCAGTACTTC. Translation gives CASSLASFSYEQYF.

This chain connects TRBV5-6 to TRBJ2-1; weak D call: TRBD2 (7 bases). Per the germline V gene, CDR1 is SGHDT and CDR2 is YYEEEE. V lost 2 bases to trimming and J lost 7 bases, with 19 bases between them. This CDR3 is built from 16 residues. In DNA form, the CDR3 reads TGTGCCAGCAGCTTTGGGGGCGGGAGAGGTGTTAATGAGCAGTTCTTC. Translation: CASSFGGGRGVNEQFF.

V and J are TRBV27 and TRBJ2-7; no clear D gene. CDR3 size: 17 residues. V gave up 5 bases and J gave up 4 bases, with 24 bases separating them. Germline assignment: CDR1 MNHEY and CDR2 SMNVEV (reference sequence). CDR3 loop: CASSHYPPRLIEYEQYF. The CDR3 DNA is TGTGCCAGCAGTCATTACCCCCCTCGACTCATAGAGTACGAGCAGTACTTC.